What follows is one TCR beta chain and its context. Antigen: not known. This specimen comes from a study of cytomegalovirus exposure and HLA in healthy donors. Study context: Sequencing of 150 million to 200 million T cells in an earlier analysis found approximately 120 million unique TCR beta sequences.

Study results and limitations: Presence/absence analyses assumed roughly uniform sequencing depth across donors, which may not hold.

It was with 60 Vbeta and 13 Jbeta primers that the PCR ran. TCRdb's table, derived via immunoSEQ multiplex PCR, lists solely in-frame clones and lacks some. The sample carries 150,000 to 200,000 clones, roughly 80% recorded once. Per germline, CDR1 MGHRA and CDR2 YSYEKL. V lost 8 bases and J lost 0, with 14 bases in between. The CDR3 runs 15 residues. The sequenced sample was PBMCs. This receptor was obtained from a female donor in good health and CMV-seronegative. The chain uses TRBV4-1 and TRBJ2-1; no reliable D call. The CDR3 DNA is TGCGCCAGCCGACTCGGCATGAGCTCCTACAATGAGCAGTTCTTC. It codes for CASRLGMSSYNEQFF.